A selection of T cell receptor beta chains follows, all from one sample in a study of blood T cell repertoires in COVID-19. Only in-frame clones appear in the TCRdb table, and some are missing; sequencing was by immunoSEQ multiplex PCR. The data show roughly 200,000 clones, almost 85% seen once. Material for sequencing was peripheral blood. These receptors were obtained from a woman aged 70-85 years with active or convalescent COVID-19. The CDR3 runs from the conserved cysteine through the conserved F or W. A D gene is named only where the DNA matches it firmly. Clone size is given for some rows only: seen once, a few or many times, or a class if the clone is expanded.

D gene | clone size | J gene | V gene | CDR3 DNA | CDR3 protein
. | . | TRBJ2-6 | TRBV21-1 | TGTGCCAGCAGCAAAGGTCAACACGGGGGATCTGGGGCCAACGTCCTGACTTTC | CASSKGQHGGSGANVLTF
. | . | TRBJ1-3 | TRBV6-5 | TGTGCCAGCAGCAGGGGTCCTGGAAACACCATATATTTT | CASSRGPGNTIYF
. | . | TRBJ1-4 | TRBV19 | TGTGCCAGTAGTATCGAGGGCCGCGGACTTAATGAAAAACTGTTTTTT | CASSIEGRGLNEKLFF
. | . | TRBJ2-7 | TRBV6-5 | TGTGCCAGCATCGCCAGCCCCGGGAACGAGCAGTACTTC | CASIASPGNEQYF
. | . | TRBJ2-7 | TRBV6-5 | TGTGCCAGCAGCCCCCGGCAGGGGAATTACGAGCAGTACTTC | CASSPRQGNYEQYF
TRBD1 | . | TRBJ2-3 | TRBV18 | TGTGCCAGCTCACCCGACAGGGTAGTAGATACGCAGTATTTT | CASSPDRVVDTQYF
. | . | TRBJ2-7 | TRBV18 | TGTGCCAGCTCACCCGCGGGATTAGCCTACGAGCAGTACTTC | CASSPAGLAYEQYF
TRBD1 | . | TRBJ1-6 | TRBV18 | TGTGCCAGCTCACCCCGGGACAGGGAGAATTCACCCCTCCACTTT | CASSPRDRENSPLHF
TRBD2 | . | TRBJ2-1 | TRBV5-1 | TGCGCCAGCAGGTCTAGCGGGGGCCTCCGATACAATGAGCAGTTCTTC | CASRSSGGLRYNEQFF
TRBD2 | . | TRBJ2-2 | TRBV14 | TGTGCCAGCAGCGGGAGAGGACTAGCGGGGAACACCGGGGAGCTGTTTTTT | CASSGRGLAGNTGELFF
TRBD1 | . | TRBJ1-6 | TRBV2 | TGTGCCAGCAGTCTAAACAGGGGTAATTCACCCCTCCACTTT | CASSLNRGNSPLHF
TRBD1 | . | TRBJ1-2 | TRBV4-1 | TGCGCCAGCAGCCAAGATGGTACGGGACAGGGGGCTGAGGGCTACACCTTC | CASSQDGTGQGAEGYTF
TRBD2 | . | TRBJ2-1 | TRBV29-1 | TGCAGCGTCCAAACTAGCGGGAGGTATAGTGAGCAGTTCTTC | CSVQTSGRYSEQFF
. | . | TRBJ2-3 | TRBV4-1 | TGCGCCAGCAGCCAAACCGGGATGTGGCCAGATACGCAGTATTTT | CASSQTGMWPDTQYF
TRBD1 | once | TRBJ2-3 | TRBV3-1/TRBV3-2 | TGTGCCAGCAGCCTCGTCGGGACAGGGGCTGGTACGCAGTATTTT | CASSLVGTGAGTQYF
TRBD2 | once | TRBJ2-5 | TRBV11-2 | TGTGCCAGCAGCTTCAGGACTAGCGGGCAAGAGACCCAGTACTTC | CASSFRTSGQETQYF
TRBD2 | . | TRBJ2-2 | TRBV4-2 | TGTGCCAGCAGCCAAGACGAGGCGGGAGGGGACACCGGGGAGCTGTTTTTT | CASSQDEAGGDTGELFF
TRBD2 | . | TRBJ2-1 | TRBV28 | TGTGCCAGCAGTTCACTGTGGATAGCGGGAGGGGAAAATGAGCAGTTCTTC | CASSSLWIAGGENEQFF
TRBD1 | . | TRBJ1-6 | TRBV7-9 | TGTGCCAGTTCCCGACCGACAGGGGTAAATTCACCCCTCCACTTT | CASSRPTGVNSPLHF
TRBD1 | . | TRBJ2-2 | TRBV24-1 | TGTGCCACCAGTGGCACAGGGGTAGGGACCGGGGAGCTGTTTTTT | CATSGTGVGTGELFF
. | . | TRBJ2-7 | TRBV6-5 | TGTGCCAGCAGCAGGACTATATTCTACGAGCAGTACTTC | CASSRTIFYEQYF
. | . | TRBJ2-5 | TRBV29-1 | TGCAGCGTTGGGGCCCAAGAGACCCAGTACTTC | CSVGAQETQYF
. | . | TRBJ2-5 | TRBV5-1 | TGCGCCAGCAGCTTGATAGGGCAGGGTGCAGAGACCCAGTACTTC | CASSLIGQGAETQYF
. | . | TRBJ1-2 | TRBV19 | TGTGCCAGTAGTATAGGAGTCCAGGTTAATGGCTACACCTTC | CASSIGVQVNGYTF
TRBD1 | . | TRBJ1-3 | TRBV6-6 | TGTGCCAGCAGGCGACGAGGGGGCAGACACTCTGGAAACACCATATATTTT | CASRRRGGRHSGNTIYF
. | . | TRBJ1-5 | TRBV9 | TGTGCCAGCAGCGTAGACGGCGGAAATCAGCCCCAGCATTTT | CASSVDGGNQPQHF
. | . | TRBJ2-1 | TRBV7-9 | TGTGCCAGCAGCGTTAAAGGCGAACTAGTAAGTTACAATGAGCAGTTCTTC | CASSVKGELVSYNEQFF
TRBD2 | . | TRBJ2-5 | TRBV7-9 | TGTGCCAGCAGCTATAGGGAGGGAGAGACCCAGTACTTC | CASSYREGETQYF
. | . | TRBJ2-3 | TRBV6-1 | TGTGCCAGCAGTGAGACCCTTGCGGCAGATACGCAGTATTTT | CASSETLAADTQYF
. | many | TRBJ1-5 | TRBV19 | TGTGCCAGTAGGGCCGGGGATTATAGCAATCAGCCCCAGCATTTT | CASRAGDYSNQPQHF
. | . | TRBJ2-7 | TRBV19 | TGTGCCAGTAGTAGATCGGCAGGGAACCCCTACGAGCAGTACTTC | CASSRSAGNPYEQYF
. | once | TRBJ2-7 | TRBV12-3/TRBV12-4 | TGTGCCAGCAGTCCGATGACTAGCTACGAGCAGTACTTC | CASSPMTSYEQYF
TRBD2 | . | TRBJ2-7 | TRBV4-2 | TGTGCCAGCAGCCAGGTCGGACTAGCGGGAGGTTACGAGCAGTACTTC | CASSQVGLAGGYEQYF
TRBD1 | . | TRBJ1-2 | TRBV27 | TGTGCCAGCAGTCCCTCCGGGACAGGGGGTGTCTATGGCTACACCTTC | CASSPSGTGGVYGYTF
TRBD1 | once | TRBJ1-6 | TRBV12-5 | TGTGCTAGTGGTCCGGGACAGGTCTATAATTCACCCCTCCACTTT | CASGPGQVYNSPLHF
. | once | TRBJ2-7 | TRBV28 | TGTGCCACCACAGACAGCCAGAGGAGCTCCTACGAGCAGTACTTC | CATTDSQRSSYEQYF
. | . | TRBJ1-6 | TRBV3-1/TRBV3-2 | TGTGCCAGCAGCCAAGGTCACCGGGGCTCCTATAATTCACCCCTCCACTTT | CASSQGHRGSYNSPLHF
TRBD1 | . | TRBJ1-5 | TRBV28 | TGTGCCAGCAGATCCTCAGGGGGCGGTCAGCCCCAGCATTTT | CASRSSGGGQPQHF